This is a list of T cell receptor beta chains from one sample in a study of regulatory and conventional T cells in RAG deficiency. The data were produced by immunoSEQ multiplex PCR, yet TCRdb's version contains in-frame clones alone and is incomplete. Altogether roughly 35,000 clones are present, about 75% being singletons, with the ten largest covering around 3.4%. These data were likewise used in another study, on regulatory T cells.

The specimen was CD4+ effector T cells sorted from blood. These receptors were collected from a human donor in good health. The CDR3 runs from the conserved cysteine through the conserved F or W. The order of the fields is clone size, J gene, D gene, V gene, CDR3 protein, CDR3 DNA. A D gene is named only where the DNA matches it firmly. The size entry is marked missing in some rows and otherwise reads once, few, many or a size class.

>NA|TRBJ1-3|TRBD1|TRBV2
CASSGQGSSGNTIYF
TGTGCCAGCAGTGGACAGGGAAGCTCTGGAAACACCATATATTTT
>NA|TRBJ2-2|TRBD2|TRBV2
CASSRSGTTTGELFF
TGTGCCAGCAGTCGATCCGGGACTACCACCGGGGAGCTGTTTTTT
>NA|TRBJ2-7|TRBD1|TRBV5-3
CARSDRGSYEQYF
TGTGCCAGAAGTGACAGGGGCTCCTACGAGCAGTACTTC
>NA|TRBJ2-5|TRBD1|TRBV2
CASRAGIGDRGRGETQYF
TGTGCCAGCAGGGCCGGAATCGGCGACAGGGGGCGCGGGGAGACCCAGTACTTC
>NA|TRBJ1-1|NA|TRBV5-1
CASSLSLSGTEAFF
TGCGCCAGCAGCTTATCCCTTTCGGGCACTGAAGCTTTCTTT
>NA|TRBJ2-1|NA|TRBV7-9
CASSLRGDSYNEQFF
TGTGCCAGCAGCTTAAGAGGGGATTCCTACAATGAGCAGTTCTTC
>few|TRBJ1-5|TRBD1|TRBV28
CASSTDRVNQPQHF
TGTGCCAGCAGTACGGACAGGGTCAATCAGCCCCAGCATTTT
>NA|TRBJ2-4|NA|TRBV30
CAWSVLFSGLEIAKNIQYF
TGTGCCTGGAGTGTACTGTTTTCGGGACTGGAAATAGCCAAAAACATTCAGTACTTC
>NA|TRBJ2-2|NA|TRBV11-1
CATRARDTGELFF
TGTGCCACGAGGGCCCGCGACACCGGGGAGCTGTTTTTT
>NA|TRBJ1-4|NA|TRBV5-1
CASSLGVATVNEKLFF
TGCGCCAGCAGCTTGGGTGTGGCGACAGTTAATGAAAAACTGTTTTTT
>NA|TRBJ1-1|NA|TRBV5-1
CASSLGHSLNTEAFF
TGCGCCAGCAGCTTGGGACACTCGTTGAACACTGAAGCTTTCTTT
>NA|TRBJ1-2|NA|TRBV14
CASSPFPRFGQITYGYTF
TGTGCCAGCAGCCCTTTTCCTCGGTTCGGACAGATAACCTATGGCTACACCTTC
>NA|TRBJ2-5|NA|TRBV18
CASSPQETQYF
TGTGCCAGCTCCCCTCAAGAGACCCAGTACTTC
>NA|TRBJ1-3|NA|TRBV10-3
CAISAQGGPGNTIYF
TGTGCCATCAGTGCGCAGGGTGGGCCTGGAAACACCATATATTTT
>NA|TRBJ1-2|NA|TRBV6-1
CASRVLGEDYGYTF
TGTGCCAGCAGGGTGCTGGGTGAAGACTATGGCTACACCTTC
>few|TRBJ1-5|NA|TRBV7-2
CASSPPGQPQHF
TGTGCCAGCAGCCCCCCAGGGCAGCCCCAGCATTTT
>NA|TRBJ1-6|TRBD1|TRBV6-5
CASRNRGRNSPLHF
TGTGCCAGCAGGAACAGGGGAAGGAATTCACCCCTCCACTTT
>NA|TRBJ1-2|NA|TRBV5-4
CASRRQAEANYGYTF
TGTGCCAGCCGAAGACAGGCTGAAGCTAACTATGGCTACACCTTC
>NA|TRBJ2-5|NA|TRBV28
CASGTRVETQYF
TGTGCCAGCGGCACCCGCGTTGAGACCCAGTACTTC
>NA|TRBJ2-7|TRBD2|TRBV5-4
CASSLGGLAGGQYEQYF
TGTGCCAGCAGCTTGGGAGGACTAGCGGGGGGGCAATACGAGCAGTACTTC
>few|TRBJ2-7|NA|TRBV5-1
CASSLVAGKNEQYF
TGCGCCAGCAGCTTGGTGGCAGGGAAGAACGAGCAGTACTTC
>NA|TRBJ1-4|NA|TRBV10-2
CASTATNEKLFF
TGCGCCAGCACTGCAACTAATGAAAAACTGTTTTTT
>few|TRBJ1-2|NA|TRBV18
CASSPQGYYGYTF
TGTGCCAGCTCACCGCAGGGTTACTATGGCTACACCTTC
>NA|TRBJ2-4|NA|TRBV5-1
CASSLEGWSAKNIQYF
TGCGCCAGCAGCCTTGAAGGGTGGTCAGCCAAAAACATTCAGTACTTC
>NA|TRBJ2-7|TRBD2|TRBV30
CAWSGRGTRTYEQYF
TGTGCCTGGAGTGGTCGCGGGACTAGGACCTACGAGCAGTACTTC
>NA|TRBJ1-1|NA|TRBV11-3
CASSLSPQNTEAFF
TGTGCCAGCAGCTTAAGCCCTCAGAACACTGAAGCTTTCTTT
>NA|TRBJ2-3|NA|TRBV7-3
CASSKNTGFTDTQYF
TGTGCCAGCAGTAAAAATACAGGGTTCACAGATACGCAGTATTTT
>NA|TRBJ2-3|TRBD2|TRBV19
CARGPSSGGHTDTQYF
TGTGCCAGGGGTCCCTCTAGCGGGGGACACACAGATACGCAGTATTTT
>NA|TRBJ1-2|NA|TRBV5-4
CASSLTGVYGYTF
TGTGCCAGCAGCTTGACAGGAGTCTATGGCTACACCTTC
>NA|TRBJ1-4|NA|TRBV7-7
CASSLTLFF
TGTGCTAGCAGCTTGACATTGTTTTTT
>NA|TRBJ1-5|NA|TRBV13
CASPGPEGNQPQHF
TGTGCCAGTCCGGGGCCGGAGGGCAATCAGCCCCAGCATTTT
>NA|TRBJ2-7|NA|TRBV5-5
CASSLGLRPEVYEQYF
TGTGCCAGCAGCTTGGGTCTGCGGCCCGAGGTCTACGAGCAGTACTTC
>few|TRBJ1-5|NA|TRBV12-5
CASAHGTPRGQPQHF
TGTGCTAGTGCACATGGGACCCCCCGAGGTCAGCCCCAGCATTTT
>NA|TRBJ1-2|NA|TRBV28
CASSSHDRGARGYTF
TGTGCCAGCAGTTCTCACGACCGGGGGGCGCGGGGCTACACCTTC
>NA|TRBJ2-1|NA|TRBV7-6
CASSLGQREQFF
TGTGCCAGCAGCTTAGGGCAAAGAGAGCAGTTCTTC